This T cell receptor beta chain comes out of a study of blood T cell repertoires in COVID-19. Overall study: PBMCs, B-cell-depleted T cells, or T cells were the source of the cDNA or gDNA that made up the material.

Authors' processing steps: Reference gene primer amplification yielded estimated nucleated cell counts. Here immunoSEQ multiplex PCR was the method, and the copy in TCRdb shows in-frame clones only, minus some. V, J and clone size derive from that table, while D and trimming were established from the DNA sequence. The table has about 240,000 clones, 87% seen once. This CDR3 contains 13 residues. CDR1 and CDR2 from the germline V gene are ENHRY and SYGVKD. J was trimmed by 7 bases and V by 4 bases; bases with no gene match: 1. The sequence derives from a man in his sixties who had recovered from COVID-19. The material sequenced was peripheral blood. V and J are TRBV10-3 and TRBJ1-6, with 7 bases fitting TRBD1. CDR3 loop: CAISGDRNSPLHF. CDR3 nucleotides: TGTGCCATCAGTGGGGACAGAAATTCACCCCTCCACTTT.